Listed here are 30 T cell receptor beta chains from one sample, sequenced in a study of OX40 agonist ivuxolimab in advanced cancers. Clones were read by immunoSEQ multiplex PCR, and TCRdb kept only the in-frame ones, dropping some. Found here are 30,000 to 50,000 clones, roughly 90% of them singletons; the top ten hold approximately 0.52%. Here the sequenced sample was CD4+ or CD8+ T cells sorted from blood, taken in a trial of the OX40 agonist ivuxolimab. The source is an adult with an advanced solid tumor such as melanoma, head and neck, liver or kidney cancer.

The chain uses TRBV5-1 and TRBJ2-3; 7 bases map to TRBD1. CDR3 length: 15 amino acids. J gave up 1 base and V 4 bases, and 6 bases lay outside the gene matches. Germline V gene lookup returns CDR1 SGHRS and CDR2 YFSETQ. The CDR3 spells CASSTGQVGTDTQYF. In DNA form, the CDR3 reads TGCGCCAGCAGCACCGGACAGGTCGGCACAGATACGCAGTATTTT.

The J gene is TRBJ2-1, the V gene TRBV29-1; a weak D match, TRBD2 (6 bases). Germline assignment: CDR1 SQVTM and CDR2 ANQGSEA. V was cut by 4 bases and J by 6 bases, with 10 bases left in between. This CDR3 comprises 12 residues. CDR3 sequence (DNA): TGCAGCGTTGCGCCCGGGGGCAATGAGCAGTTCTTC. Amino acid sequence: CSVAPGGNEQFF.

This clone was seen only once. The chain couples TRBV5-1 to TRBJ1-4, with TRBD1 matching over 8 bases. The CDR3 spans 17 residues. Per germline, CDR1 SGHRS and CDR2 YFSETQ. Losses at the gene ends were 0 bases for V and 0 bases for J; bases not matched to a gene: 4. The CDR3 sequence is CASSLETGGATNEKLFF. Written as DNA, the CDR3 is TGCGCCAGCAGCTTGGAAACAGGGGGAGCAACTAATGAAAAACTGTTTTTT.

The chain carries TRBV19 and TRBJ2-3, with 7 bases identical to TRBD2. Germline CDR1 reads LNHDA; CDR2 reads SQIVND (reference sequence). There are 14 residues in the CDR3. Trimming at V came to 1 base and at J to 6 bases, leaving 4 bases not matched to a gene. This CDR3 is CASSIVWGGDTQYF. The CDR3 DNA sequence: TGTGCCAGTAGTATAGTTTGGGGGGGGGATACGCAGTATTTT.

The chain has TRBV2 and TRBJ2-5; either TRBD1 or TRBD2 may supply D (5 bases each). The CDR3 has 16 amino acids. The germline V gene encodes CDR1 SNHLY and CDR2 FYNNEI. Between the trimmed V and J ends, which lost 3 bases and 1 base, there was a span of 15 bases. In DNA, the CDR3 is TGTGCCAGCAGTGAGAGGGCAGGGATGCTCCAAGAGACCCAGTACTTC. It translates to CASSERAGMLQETQYF. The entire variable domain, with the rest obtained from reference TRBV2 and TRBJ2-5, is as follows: EPEVTQTPSHQVTQMGQEVILRCVPISNHLYFYWYRQILGQKVEFLVSFYNNEISEKSEIFDDQFSVERPDGSNFTLKIRSTKLEDSAMYFCASSERAGMLQETQYFGPGTRLLVL.

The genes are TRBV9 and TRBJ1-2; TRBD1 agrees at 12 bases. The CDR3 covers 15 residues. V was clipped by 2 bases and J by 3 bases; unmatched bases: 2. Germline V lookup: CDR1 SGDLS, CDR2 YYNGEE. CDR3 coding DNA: TGTGCCAGCAGCGTGGGACAGGGGGCGGACTATGGCTACACCTTC. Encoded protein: CASSVGQGADYGYTF. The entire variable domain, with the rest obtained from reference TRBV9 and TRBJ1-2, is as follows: DSGVTQTPKHLITATGQRVTLRCSPRSGDLSVYWYQQSLDQGLQFLIQYYNGEERAKGNILERFSAQQFPDLHSELNLSSLELGDSALYFCASSVGQGADYGYTFGSGTRLTVV.

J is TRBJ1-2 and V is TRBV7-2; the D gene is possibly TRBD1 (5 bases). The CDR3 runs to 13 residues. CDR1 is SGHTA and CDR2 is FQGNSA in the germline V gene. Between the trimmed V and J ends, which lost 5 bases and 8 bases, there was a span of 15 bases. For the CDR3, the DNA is TGTGCCAGCAGCGTAACGGGGCGGCACGGCTACACCTTC. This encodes CASSVTGRHGYTF.

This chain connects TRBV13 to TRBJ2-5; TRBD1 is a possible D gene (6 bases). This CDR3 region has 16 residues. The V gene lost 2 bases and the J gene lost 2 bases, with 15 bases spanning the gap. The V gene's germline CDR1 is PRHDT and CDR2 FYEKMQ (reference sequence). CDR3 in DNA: TGTGCCAGCAGCTTATATGGGGGCCGGCCTCAAGAGACCCAGTACTTC. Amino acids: CASSLYGGRPQETQYF.

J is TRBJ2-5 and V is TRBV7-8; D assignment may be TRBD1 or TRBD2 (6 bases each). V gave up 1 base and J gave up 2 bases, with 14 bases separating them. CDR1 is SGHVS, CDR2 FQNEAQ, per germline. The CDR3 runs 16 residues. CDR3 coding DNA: TGTGCCAGCAGCTTAGGGGTGGGGGGCTCACAAGAGACCCAGTACTTC. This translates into CASSLGVGGSQETQYF.

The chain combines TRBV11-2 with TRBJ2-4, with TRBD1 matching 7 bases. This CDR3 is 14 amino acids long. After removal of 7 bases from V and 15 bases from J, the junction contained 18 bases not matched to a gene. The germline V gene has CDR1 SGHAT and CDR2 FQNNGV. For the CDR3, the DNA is TGTGCCAGCACCCAGGGGGTAGTGGGGGACATTAGGTACTTC. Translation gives CASTQGVVGDIRYF.

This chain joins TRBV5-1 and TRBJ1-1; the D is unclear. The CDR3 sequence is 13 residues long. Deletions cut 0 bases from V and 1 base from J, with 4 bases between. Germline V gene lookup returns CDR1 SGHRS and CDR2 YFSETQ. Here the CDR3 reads CASSLAGNTEAFF. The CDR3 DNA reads TGCGCCAGCAGCTTGGCGGGGAACACTGAAGCTTTCTTT.

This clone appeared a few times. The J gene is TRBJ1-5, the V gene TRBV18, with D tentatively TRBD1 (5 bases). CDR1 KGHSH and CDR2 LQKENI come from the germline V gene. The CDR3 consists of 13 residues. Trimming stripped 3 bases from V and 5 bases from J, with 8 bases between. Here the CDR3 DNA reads TGTGCCAGCTCACCCGAGGGGTATCAGCCCCAGCATTTT. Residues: CASSPEGYQPQHF.

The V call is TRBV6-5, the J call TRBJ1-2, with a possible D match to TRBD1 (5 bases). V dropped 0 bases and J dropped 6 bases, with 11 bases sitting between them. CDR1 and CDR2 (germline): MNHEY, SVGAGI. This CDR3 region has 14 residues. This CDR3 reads CASSYSRGSDGYTF. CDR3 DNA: TGTGCCAGCAGTTACTCGAGGGGAAGCGATGGCTACACCTTC.

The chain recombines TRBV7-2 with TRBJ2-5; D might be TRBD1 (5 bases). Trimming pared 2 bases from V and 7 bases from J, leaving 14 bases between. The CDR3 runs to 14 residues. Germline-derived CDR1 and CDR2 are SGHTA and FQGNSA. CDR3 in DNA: TGTGCCAGCAGCTTACAGGGCTTTGGTGGGACCCAGTACTTC. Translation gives CASSLQGFGGTQYF.

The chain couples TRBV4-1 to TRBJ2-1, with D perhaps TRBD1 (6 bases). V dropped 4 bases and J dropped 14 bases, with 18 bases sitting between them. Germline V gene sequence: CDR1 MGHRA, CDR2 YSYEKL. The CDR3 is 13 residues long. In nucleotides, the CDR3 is TGCGCCAGCAGCCCAGGCACAGGGAAAGGGGAGTTCTTC. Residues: CASSPGTGKGEFF.

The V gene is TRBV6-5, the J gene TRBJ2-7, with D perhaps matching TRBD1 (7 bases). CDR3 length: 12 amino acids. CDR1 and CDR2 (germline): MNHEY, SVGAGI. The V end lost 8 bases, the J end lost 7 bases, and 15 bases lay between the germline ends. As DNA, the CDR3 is TGTGCCAGCCGACAGGGACTGAGGGAGCAGTACTTC. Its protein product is CASRQGLREQYF.

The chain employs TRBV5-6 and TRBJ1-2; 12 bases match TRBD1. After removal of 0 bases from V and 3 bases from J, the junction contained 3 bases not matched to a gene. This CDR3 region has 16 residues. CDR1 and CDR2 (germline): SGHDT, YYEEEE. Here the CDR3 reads CASSLAGQGADYGYTF. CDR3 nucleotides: TGTGCCAGCAGCTTGGCGGGACAGGGGGCAGACTATGGCTACACCTTC. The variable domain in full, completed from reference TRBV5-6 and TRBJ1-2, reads DAGVTQSPTHLIKTRGQQVTLRCSPKSGHDTVSWYQQALGQGPQFIFQYYEEEERQRGNFPDRFSGHQFPNYSSELNVNALLLGDSALYLCASSLAGQGADYGYTFGSGTRLTVV.

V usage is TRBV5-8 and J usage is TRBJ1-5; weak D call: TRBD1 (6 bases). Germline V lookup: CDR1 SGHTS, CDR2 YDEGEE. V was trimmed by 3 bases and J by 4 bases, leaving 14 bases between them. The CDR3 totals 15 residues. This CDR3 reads CASSWRTETNQPQHF. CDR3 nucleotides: TGTGCCAGCAGCTGGAGGACAGAAACTAATCAGCCCCAGCATTTT.

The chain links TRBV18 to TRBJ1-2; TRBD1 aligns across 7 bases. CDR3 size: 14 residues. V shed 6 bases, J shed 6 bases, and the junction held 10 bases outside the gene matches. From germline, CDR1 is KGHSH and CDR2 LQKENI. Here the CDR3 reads CASSLPDRTDGYTF. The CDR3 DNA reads TGTGCCAGCTCTCTGCCGGACAGGACGGATGGCTACACCTTC.

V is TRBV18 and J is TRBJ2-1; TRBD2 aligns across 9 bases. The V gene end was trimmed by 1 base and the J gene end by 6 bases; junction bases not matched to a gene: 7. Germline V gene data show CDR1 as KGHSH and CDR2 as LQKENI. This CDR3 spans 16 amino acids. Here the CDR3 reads CASSPRGGAAGNEQFF. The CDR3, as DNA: TGTGCCAGCTCACCACGCGGGGGGGCCGCGGGCAATGAGCAGTTCTTC.

The CDR3 loop is CASEGRDKVTEAFF. CDR3 coding DNA: TGTGCGAGCGAGGGCAGGGATAAAGTCACTGAAGCTTTCTTT. The gene calls are TRBV6-6 and TRBJ1-1; tentatively, D is TRBD1 (5 bases). CDR3 length: 14 residues. Germline V lookup: CDR1 MNHNY, CDR2 SVGAGI (reference sequence).

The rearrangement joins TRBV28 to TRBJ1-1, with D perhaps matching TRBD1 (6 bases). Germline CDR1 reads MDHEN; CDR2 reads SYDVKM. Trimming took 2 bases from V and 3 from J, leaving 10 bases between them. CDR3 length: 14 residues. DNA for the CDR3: TGTGCCAGCAGTTTAAATTACAGGGACACTGAAGCTTTCTTT. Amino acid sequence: CASSLNYRDTEAFF.

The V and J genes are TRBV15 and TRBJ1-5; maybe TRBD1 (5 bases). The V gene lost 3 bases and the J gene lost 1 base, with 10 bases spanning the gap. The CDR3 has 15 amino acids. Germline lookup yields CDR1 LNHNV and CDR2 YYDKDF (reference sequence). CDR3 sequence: CATSSSGLSNQPQHF. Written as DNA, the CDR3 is TGTGCCACCAGCAGTTCAGGGCTCAGCAATCAGCCCCAGCATTTT.

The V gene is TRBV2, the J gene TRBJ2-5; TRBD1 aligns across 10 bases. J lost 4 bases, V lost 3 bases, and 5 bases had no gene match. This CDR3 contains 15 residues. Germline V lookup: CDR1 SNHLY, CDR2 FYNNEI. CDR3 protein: CASSDRDRGPETQYF. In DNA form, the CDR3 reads TGTGCCAGCAGTGACCGGGACAGGGGACCAGAGACCCAGTACTTC.

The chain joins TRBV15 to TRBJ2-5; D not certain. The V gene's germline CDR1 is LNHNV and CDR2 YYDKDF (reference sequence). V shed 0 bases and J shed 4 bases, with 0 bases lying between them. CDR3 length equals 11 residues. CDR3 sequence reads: CATSREETQYF. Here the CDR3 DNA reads TGTGCCACCAGCAGAGAAGAGACCCAGTACTTC.

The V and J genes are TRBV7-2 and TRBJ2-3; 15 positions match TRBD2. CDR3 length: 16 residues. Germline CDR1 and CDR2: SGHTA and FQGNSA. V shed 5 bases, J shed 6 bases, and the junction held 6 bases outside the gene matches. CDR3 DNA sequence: TGTGCCAGCAGCCCCCGGACTAGCGGGGGGGCGGATACGCAGTATTTT. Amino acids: CASSPRTSGGADTQYF.

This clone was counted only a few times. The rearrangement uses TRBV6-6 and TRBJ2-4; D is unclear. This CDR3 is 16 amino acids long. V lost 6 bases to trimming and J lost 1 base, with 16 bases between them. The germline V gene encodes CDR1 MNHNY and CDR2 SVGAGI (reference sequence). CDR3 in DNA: TGTGCCAGCAGCTCCCTAGACATCGGGGCCAAAAACATTCAGTACTTC. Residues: CASSSLDIGAKNIQYF.

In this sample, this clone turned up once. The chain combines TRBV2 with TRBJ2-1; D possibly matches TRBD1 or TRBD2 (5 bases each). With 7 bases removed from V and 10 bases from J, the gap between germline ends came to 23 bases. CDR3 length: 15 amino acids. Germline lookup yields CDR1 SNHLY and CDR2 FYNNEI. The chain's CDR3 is CASIFSGGAASEQFF. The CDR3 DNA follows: TGTGCCAGCATTTTTAGTGGGGGAGCCGCAAGCGAGCAGTTCTTC.

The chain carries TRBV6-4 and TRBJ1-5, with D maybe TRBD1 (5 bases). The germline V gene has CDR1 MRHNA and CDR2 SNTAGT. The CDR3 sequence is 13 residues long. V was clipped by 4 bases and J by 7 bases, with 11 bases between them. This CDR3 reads CASSVSGGQPQHF. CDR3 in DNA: TGTGCCAGCAGTGTGAGTGGGGGACAGCCCCAGCATTTT.

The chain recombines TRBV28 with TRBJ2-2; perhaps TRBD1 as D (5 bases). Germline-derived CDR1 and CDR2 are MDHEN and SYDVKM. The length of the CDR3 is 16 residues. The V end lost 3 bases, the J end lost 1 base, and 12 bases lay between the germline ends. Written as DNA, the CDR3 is TGTGCCAGCAGTTTGGTCACAGGTTTGAACACCGGGGAGCTGTTTTTT. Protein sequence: CASSLVTGLNTGELFF.